The sample holds a few counts of the clone carrying this T cell receptor beta chain. Its antigen remains unknown. Other DNA sequences in this specimen translate into the identical CDR3. The sample comes from a study of OX40 agonist ivuxolimab in advanced cancers. Study-wide background: An agonistic human IgG2 monoclonal antibody against OX40 (CD134) was given.

Regarding the study as a whole: More expanded clones were found, on average, in CD8+ than in CD4+ T cells.

Libraries were prepared by immunoSEQ multiplex PCR; TCRdb keeps only in-frame clonotypes and omits some of them. The sample holds around 25,000 clones, around 73% seen once. The receptor was derived from an adult with an advanced solid tumor such as melanoma, head and neck, liver or kidney cancer. The material was CD4+ or CD8+ T cells sorted from blood, obtained in a trial of the OX40 agonist ivuxolimab.

Here the CDR3 reads CASSLGGGDNSPLHF. The DNA for the CDR3 is TGTGCCAGCAGCTTAGGGGGCGGAGATAATTCACCCCTCCACTTT. The chain links TRBV7-2 to TRBJ1-6, with D possibly matching TRBD1 (5 bases). The CDR3 is made up of 15 amino acids. V shed 1 base and J shed 5 bases, with 9 bases lying between them. The germline gives CDR1 SGHTA, CDR2 FQGNSA.